The sequence of this TCR beta chain was determined in a study of regulatory T cells in long-lasting Graves disease. Construction of TCR beta libraries relied on iRepertoire HTBI primers and on Arm-PCR targeting CDR3 regions. As originally analysed: Identification yielded approximately 60 TRBV and some 15 TRBJ segments across samples. TCRdb redid the calling of the multiplex PCR reads with MiXCR, one entry per CDR3 protein. TCRdb, rather than the study authors, made the V and J calls. This sample has more than 450,000 distinct CDR3 sequences, with around 12% found just once. The germline V and J ends were trimmed by 0 bases and 1 base, with 9 bases remaining between them. The CDR3 is made up of 15 amino acids. The germline V gene encodes CDR1 MNHEY and CDR2 SMNVEV (reference sequence). Time point here: newly diagnosed GD, antithyroid drugs for less than 3 months. RNA from PBMCs was the source of the TCR library.

Study-level points and caveats: In persistent patients, shared public clonotypes (2,741) outnumbered those in new patients (about 890).

This clonotype has ten or more counts. Its antigen remains unidentified. These same records also appear under a second study, on T cells in Graves' hyperthyroidism and ophthalmopathy. Turning to that study: Among thyroid clonotypes expanded above 0.001, most also appeared in blood.

This specimen was peripheral blood mononuclear cells (PBMCs), taken at new diagnosis, from a patient treated with antithyroid drugs. The TCR comes from a woman aged 25 to 45 with Graves disease. The V and J genes are TRBV27 and TRBJ2-5; possibly TRBD1 for D (6 bases). DNA of the CDR3: TGTGCCAGCAGTTTATCCCTGACAGGCCAAGAGACCCAGTACTTC. Protein: CASSLSLTGQETQYF.